This T cell receptor (beta chain) was observed in a study of CD8+ T cells in alopecia areata. Findings and caveats of the study: Patients showed less clear TCR sequence sharing than mice, possibly partly because of HLA diversity.

Alopecia areata patients gave lesional scalp punch biopsies and peripheral blood samples. This clone came up a few times. No antigen is known for it. Extracted RNA was reverse transcribed, and the resulting cDNA served as sequencing template. The method was immunoSEQ multiplex PCR; TCRdb's version includes in-frame clones alone and lacks a portion of them. There are some 120,000 clones in the sample; 47% occur only once, and about 10% lies in the top ten. Deletions cut 1 base from V and 10 bases from J, with 7 bases between. The CDR3 has 10 amino acids. CDR1 SQVTM and CDR2 ANQGSEA come from the germline V gene.

Material: NKG2D-low CD8+ T cells sorted from blood. This TCR came from a human donor with alopecia areata. The rearrangement links TRBV29-1 to TRBJ1-1, with unresolved D. The CDR3 bases are TGCAGCGTTGAAGCCCTCCTAGCTTTCTTT. Amino acid sequence: CSVEALLAFF.